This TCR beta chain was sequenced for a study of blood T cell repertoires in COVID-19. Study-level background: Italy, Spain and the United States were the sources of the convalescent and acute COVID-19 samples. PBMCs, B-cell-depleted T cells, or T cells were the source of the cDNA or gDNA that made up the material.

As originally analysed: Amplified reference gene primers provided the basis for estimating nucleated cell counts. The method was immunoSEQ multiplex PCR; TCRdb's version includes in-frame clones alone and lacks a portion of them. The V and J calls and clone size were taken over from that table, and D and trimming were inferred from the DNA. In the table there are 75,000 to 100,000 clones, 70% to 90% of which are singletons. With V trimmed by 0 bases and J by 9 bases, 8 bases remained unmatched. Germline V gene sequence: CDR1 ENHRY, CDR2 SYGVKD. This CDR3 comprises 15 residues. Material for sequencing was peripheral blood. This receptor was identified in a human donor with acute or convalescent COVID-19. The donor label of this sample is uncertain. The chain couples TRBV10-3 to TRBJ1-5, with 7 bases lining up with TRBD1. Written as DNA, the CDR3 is TGTGCCATCAGTGAGTCAAGAGACAGGGCCGGGCCCCAGCATTTT. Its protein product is CAISESRDRAGPQHF.